The T cell receptor (beta chain) under discussion was sequenced for a study of CD8 T cells in Susac syndrome. Controls were healthy donors chosen to match patients in age and sex. The CD8+ and CD4+ T cells were negatively isolated, with the TEMRA cells enriched by FACS. This CDR3 has 15 residues. Looked up from germline, CDR1 is SGHDN and CDR2 is FVKESK. V was shortened by 4 bases and J by 8 bases, with 19 bases between the two germline ends. The RNA, roughly 0.45 to 1 ug, was put through reverse transcription using random hexamers. immunoSEQ multiplex PCR amplified TCR beta CDR3 across 54 Vbeta, 13 Jbeta. TCRdb reanalysed the immunoSEQ multiplex PCR reads using MiXCR and keeps one entry per CDR3 protein. The table shows under 200,000 distinct CDR3 sequences, with over 85% occurring only once.

The chain joins TRBV14 to TRBJ2-3; D perhaps matches TRBD1 (6 bases). Sequencing used CD4+ T cells from PBMCs. This TCR was recovered from a human donor in good health. Here the CDR3 DNA reads TGTGCCAGCAGCCCGCACCGCCTACAGGGACCTACGCAGTATTTT. Protein: CASSPHRLQGPTQYF.